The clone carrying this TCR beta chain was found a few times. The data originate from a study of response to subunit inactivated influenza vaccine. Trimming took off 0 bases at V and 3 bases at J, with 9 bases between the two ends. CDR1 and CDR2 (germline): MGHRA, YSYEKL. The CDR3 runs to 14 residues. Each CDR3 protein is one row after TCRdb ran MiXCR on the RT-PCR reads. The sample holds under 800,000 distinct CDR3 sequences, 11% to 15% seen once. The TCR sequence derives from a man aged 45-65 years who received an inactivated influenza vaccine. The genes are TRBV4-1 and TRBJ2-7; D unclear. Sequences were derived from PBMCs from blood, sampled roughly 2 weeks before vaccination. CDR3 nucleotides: TGCGCCAGCAGCCAAGACGCGGAAGACTACGAGCAGTACTTC. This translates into CASSQDAEDYEQYF.